This T cell receptor (beta chain) emerged from a study of breast tumors, draining lymph nodes, adjacent tissues. Study outcomes and limitations: Tumor and nontumor repertoires were significantly more similar in luminal-like than in basal-like breast cancer. Tumor repertoires ranked between lymph nodes and nontumor tissue in diversity, with V and J gene preferences.

Breast cancer patients provided tissue from their axillary draining lymph nodes. This clonotype appeared a single time. Antigen unknown. Given a much more abundant clone one base away, this may be a read error. The CDR3 does not close with the conserved phenylalanine or tryptophan, likely indicating a read error. There are 14 residues in the CDR3. In germline, CDR1 is MNHNY, CDR2 SVGAGI (reference sequence). The V end lost 6 bases, the J end lost 1 base, and 10 bases lay between the germline ends. TCRdb re-analysed the multiplex PCR reads in MiXCR, keeping a single row per CDR3 protein. The data show 200,000 to 250,000 distinct CDR3 sequences, nearly 35% seen once.

Input material: axillary lymph node tissue. The chain uses TRBV6-6 and TRBJ1-3; possibly TRBD1 for D (6 bases). The origin of this receptor is a female donor with breast cancer. Some clones in this sample may be carry-over from other donors' samples. CDR3 amino acids: CASRSRGSGNTIYY. The CDR3, as DNA: TGTGCCAGCAGGTCCAGGGGATCTGGAAACACCATATATTAT.